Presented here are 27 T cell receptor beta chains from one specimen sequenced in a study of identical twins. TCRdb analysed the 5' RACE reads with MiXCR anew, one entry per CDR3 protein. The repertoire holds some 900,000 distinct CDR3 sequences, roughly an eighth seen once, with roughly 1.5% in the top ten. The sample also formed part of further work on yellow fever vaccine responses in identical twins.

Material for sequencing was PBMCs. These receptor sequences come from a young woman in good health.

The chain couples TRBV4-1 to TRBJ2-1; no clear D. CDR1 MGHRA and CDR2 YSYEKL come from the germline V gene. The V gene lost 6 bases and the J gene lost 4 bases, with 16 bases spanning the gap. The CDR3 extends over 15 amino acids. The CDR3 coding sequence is TGCGCCAGCAGTCGGTCTGAGCGAGAATACAATGAGCAGTTCTTC. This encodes CASSRSEREYNEQFF.

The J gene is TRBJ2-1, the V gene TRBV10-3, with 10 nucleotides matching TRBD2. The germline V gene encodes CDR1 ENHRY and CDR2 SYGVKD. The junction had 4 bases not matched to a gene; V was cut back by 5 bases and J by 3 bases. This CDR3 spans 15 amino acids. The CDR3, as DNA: TGTGCCATCAGTCCCAAGCGGGGGGGCTACAATGAGCAGTTCTTC. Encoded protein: CAISPKRGGYNEQFF.

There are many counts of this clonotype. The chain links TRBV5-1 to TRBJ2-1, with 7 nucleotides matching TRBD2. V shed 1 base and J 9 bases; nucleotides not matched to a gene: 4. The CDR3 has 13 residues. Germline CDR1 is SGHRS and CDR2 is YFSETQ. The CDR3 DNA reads TGCGCCAGCAGCTTGCGCGGGGAGGGTGAGCAGTTCTTC. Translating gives CASSLRGEGEQFF.

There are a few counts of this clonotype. The CDR3 coding sequence is TGCAGTGCTAGAGTTGGGAGACACAAAACCTACGAGCAGTACTTC. Translation: CSARVGRHKTYEQYF. This sequence joins TRBV20-1 and TRBJ2-7; the D gene is possibly TRBD2 (5 bases). Per germline, CDR1 DFQATT and CDR2 SNEGSKA (reference sequence). This CDR3 comprises 15 residues. V was cut by 1 base and J by 2 bases, with 15 bases left in between.

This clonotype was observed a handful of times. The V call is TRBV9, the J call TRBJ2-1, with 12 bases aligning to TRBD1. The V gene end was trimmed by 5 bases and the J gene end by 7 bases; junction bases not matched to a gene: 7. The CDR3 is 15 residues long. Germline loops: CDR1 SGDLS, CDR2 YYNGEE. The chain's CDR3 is CASSPGQGAWNEQFF. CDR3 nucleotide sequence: TGTGCCAGCAGTCCGGGACAGGGGGCTTGGAATGAGCAGTTCTTC.

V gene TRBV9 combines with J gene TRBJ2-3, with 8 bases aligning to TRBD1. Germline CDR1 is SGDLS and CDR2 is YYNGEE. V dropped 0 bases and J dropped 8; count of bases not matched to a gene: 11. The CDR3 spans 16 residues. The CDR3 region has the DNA TGTGCCAGCAGCGTAGCTGCAGGGGGCAGTGTCGGTACGCAGTATTTT. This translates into CASSVAAGGSVGTQYF.

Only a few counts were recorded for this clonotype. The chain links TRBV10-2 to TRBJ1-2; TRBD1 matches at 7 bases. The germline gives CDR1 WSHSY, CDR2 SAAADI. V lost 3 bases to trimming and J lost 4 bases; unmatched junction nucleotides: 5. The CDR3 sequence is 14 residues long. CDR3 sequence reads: CASSDSGTVYGYTF. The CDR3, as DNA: TGCGCCAGCAGTGATTCCGGGACAGTCTATGGCTACACCTTC.

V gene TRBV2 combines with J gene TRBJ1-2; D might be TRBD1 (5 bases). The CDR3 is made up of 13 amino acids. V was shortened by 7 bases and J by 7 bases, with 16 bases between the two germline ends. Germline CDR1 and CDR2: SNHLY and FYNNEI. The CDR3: CASTPQGIGGYTF. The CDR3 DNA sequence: TGTGCCAGCACCCCCCAGGGCATCGGTGGCTACACCTTC.

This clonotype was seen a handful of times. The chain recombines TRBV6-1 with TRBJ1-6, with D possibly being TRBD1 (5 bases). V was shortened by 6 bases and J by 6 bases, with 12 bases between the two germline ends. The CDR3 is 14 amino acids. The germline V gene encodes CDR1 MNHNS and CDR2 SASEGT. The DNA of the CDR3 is TGTGCCAGCAGCGGGGCACGGGGTAATTCACCCCTCCACTTT. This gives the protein CASSGARGNSPLHF.

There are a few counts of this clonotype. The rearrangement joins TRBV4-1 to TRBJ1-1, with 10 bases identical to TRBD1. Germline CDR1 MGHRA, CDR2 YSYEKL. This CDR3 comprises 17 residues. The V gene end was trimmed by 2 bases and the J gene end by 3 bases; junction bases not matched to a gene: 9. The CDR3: CASSQSPGTGVDTEAFF. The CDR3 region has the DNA TGCGCCAGCAGCCAATCTCCCGGGACAGGGGTTGACACTGAAGCTTTCTTT.

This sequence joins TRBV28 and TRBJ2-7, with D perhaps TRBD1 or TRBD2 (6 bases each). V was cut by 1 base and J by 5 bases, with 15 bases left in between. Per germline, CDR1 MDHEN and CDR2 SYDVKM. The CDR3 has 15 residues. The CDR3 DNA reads TGTGCCAGCAGTTTATCCGGGGGCAGTCGCAACGAGCAGTACTTC. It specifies CASSLSGGSRNEQYF.

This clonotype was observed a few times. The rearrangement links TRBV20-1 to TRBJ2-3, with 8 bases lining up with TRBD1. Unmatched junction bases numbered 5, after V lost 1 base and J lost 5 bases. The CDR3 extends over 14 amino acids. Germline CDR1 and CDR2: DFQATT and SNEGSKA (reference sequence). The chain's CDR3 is CSARGGQVEDTQYF. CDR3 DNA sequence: TGCAGTGCTAGAGGGGGACAGGTCGAAGATACGCAGTATTTT.

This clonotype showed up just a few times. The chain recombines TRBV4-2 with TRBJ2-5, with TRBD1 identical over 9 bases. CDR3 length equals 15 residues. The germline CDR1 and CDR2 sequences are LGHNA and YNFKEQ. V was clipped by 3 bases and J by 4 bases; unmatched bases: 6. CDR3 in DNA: TGTGCCAGCAGCCAGGGACAGGGAGGACGAGAGACCCAGTACTTC. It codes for CASSQGQGGRETQYF.

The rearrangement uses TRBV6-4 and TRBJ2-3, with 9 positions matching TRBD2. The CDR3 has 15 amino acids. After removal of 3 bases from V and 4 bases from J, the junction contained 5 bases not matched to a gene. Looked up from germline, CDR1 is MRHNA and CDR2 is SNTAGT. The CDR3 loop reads CASSDSASGADTQYF. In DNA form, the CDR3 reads TGTGCCAGCAGTGATTCGGCTAGCGGGGCAGATACGCAGTATTTT.

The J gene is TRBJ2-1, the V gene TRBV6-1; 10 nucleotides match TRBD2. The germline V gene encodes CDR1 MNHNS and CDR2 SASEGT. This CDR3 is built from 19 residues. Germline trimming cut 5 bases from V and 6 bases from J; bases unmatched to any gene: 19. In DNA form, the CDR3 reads TGTGCCAGCAGTCGCACCAGGACTAGCGGCCTAGGAAGGGGCAATGAGCAGTTCTTC. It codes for CASSRTRTSGLGRGNEQFF.

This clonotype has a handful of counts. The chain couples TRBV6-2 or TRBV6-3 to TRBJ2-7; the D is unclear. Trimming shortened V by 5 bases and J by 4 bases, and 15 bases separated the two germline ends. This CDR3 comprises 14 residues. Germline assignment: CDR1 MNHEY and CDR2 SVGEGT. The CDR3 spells CASSTRGPYYEQYF. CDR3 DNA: TGTGCCAGCAGTACCCGCGGCCCCTATTACGAGCAGTACTTC.

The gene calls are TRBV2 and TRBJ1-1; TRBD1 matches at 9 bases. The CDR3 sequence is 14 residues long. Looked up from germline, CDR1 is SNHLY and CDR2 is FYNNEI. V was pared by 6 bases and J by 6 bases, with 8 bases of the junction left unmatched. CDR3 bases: TGTGCCAGCAGGCGACAGGGGGATGGCGCTGAAGCTTTCTTT. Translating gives CASRRQGDGAEAFF.

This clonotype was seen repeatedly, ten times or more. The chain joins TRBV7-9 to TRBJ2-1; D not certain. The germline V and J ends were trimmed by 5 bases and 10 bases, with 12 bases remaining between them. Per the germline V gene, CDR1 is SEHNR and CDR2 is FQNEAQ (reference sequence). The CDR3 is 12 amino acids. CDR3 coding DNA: TGTGCCAGCAGCCAAGACCTCAAGGAGCAGTTCTTC. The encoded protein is CASSQDLKEQFF. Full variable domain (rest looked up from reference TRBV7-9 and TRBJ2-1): DTGVSQNPRHKITKRGQNVTFRCDPISEHNRLYWYRQTLGQGPEFLTYFQNEAQLEKSRLLSDRFSAERPKGSFSTLEIQRTEQGDSAMYLCASSQDLKEQFFGPGTRLTVL.

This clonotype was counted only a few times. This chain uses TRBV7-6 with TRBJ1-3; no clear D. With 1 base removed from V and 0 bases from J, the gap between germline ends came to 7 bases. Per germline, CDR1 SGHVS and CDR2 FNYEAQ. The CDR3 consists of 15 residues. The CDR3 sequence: CASSLGSGSGNTIYF. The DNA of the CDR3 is TGTGCCAGCAGCTTAGGCAGTGGCTCTGGAAACACCATATATTTT.

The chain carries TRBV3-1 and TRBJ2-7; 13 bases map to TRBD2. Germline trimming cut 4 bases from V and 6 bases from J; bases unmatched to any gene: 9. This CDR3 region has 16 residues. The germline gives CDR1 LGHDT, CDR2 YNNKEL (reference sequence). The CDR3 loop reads CASSPLAGLAGVEQYF. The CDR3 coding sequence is TGTGCCAGCAGCCCTTTGGCCGGACTAGCGGGAGTCGAGCAGTACTTC.

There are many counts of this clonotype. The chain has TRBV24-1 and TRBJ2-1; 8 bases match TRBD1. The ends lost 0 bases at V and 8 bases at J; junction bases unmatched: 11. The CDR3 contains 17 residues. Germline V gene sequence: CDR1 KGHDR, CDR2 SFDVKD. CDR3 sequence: CATSDLPGQGPMDEQFF. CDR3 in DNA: TGTGCCACCAGTGATTTGCCCGGACAGGGCCCAATGGATGAGCAGTTCTTC.

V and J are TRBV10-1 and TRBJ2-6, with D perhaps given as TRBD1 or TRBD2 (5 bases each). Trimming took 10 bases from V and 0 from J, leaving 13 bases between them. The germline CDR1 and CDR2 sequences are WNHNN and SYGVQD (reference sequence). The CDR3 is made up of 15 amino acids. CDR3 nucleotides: TGCGCCACCACGGGGCCGAGCTCTGGGGCCAACGTCCTGACTTTC. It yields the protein CATTGPSSGANVLTF.

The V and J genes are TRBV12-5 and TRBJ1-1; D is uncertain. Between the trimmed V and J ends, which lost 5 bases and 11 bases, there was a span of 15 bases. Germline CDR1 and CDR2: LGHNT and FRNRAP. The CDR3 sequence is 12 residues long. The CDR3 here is CASGPLPAMAFF. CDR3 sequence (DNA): TGTGCTAGTGGTCCTCTCCCGGCGATGGCTTTCTTT.

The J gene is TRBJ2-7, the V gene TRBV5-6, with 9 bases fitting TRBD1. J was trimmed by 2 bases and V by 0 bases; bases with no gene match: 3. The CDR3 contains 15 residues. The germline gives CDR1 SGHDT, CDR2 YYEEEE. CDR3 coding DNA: TGTGCCAGCAGCTTGGGGGACAGGGCAACCTACGAGCAGTACTTC. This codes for CASSLGDRATYEQYF. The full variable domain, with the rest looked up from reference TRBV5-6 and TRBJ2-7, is DAGVTQSPTHLIKTRGQQVTLRCSPKSGHDTVSWYQQALGQGPQFIFQYYEEEERQRGNFPDRFSGHQFPNYSSELNVNALLLGDSALYLCASSLGDRATYEQYFGPGTRLTVT.

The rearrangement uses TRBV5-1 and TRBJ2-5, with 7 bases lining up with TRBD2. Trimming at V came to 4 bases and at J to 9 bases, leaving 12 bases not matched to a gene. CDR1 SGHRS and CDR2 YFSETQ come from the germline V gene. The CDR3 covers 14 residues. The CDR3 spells CASSPGLSQRAQYF. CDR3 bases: TGCGCCAGCAGCCCGGGACTATCACAGAGGGCCCAGTACTTC.

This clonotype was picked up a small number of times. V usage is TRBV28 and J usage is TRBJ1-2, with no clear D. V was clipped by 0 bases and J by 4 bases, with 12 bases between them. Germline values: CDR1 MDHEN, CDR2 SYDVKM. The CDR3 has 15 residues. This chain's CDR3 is CASSLWEGGSYGYTF. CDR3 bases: TGTGCCAGCAGTTTATGGGAGGGTGGCAGCTATGGCTACACCTTC.

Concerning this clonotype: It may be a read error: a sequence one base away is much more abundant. CDR3 DNA sequence: TGCAGCGCCGCGGCCCCCGGGACAGGGGTGGTTTTCTTT. The encoded protein is CSAAAPGTGVVFF. The J gene is TRBJ1-1, the V gene TRBV29-1; 10 bases align to TRBD1. The CDR3 runs to 13 residues. In germline, CDR1 is SQVTM, CDR2 ANQGSEA. The J segment lost 13 bases and the V segment lost 7 bases, leaving 15 bases of the junction unmatched.